The clone carrying this TCR beta chain appeared a few times. Its matching antigen is unknown. These data are taken from a study of cytomegalovirus exposure and HLA in healthy donors. Across the study: A preliminary data release comprised 80 million or so unique TCRs obtained from HLA-typed donors. Overall study findings and caveats: Sequencing had likely introduced a cluster of highly shared sequence variants as an artifact. There were several of the most significant clusters that appeared linked to common viral pathogens in a later analysis.

V lost 6 bases and J lost 1, with 12 bases in between. Germline V gene data show CDR1 as SNHLY and CDR2 as FYNNEI. CDR3 size: 14 residues. The PCR had 60 Vbeta and 13 Jbeta primers. Profiling relied on immunoSEQ multiplex PCR, and the TCRdb table lists in-frame clones only, not all of them. The table includes 150,000 or so clones, about 74% detected once. Whereas donors were nominally healthy upon sampling, unrecorded immune exposures were probable. Sequencing used PBMCs. The sequence derives from a man between 18 and 29 years old in good health and CMV-seropositive. The V gene is TRBV2, the J gene TRBJ1-1; D perhaps matches TRBD1 (6 bases). The CDR3 DNA reads TGTGCCAGCAGCCAGGACAGTTGGAACACTGAAGCTTTCTTT. It is translated as CASSQDSWNTEAFF.